This T cell receptor beta chain was sequenced during a study of memory CD4+ T cells and cytomegalovirus serostatus. Study results and limitations: Each of 60 to 80 CMV-associated TCRbeta sequences occurred in one to five individuals. Suggested: most of the CMV-linked TCR signature lies in CD4+ memory cells.

Single viable CD3+CD4+CD8-CD45RO+ cells were sorted as the memory CD4+ T cells. The ends were cut back, 8 bases at V and 3 bases at J, with 6 bases in the middle. The CDR3 runs 11 residues. The germline V gene has CDR1 ENHRY and CDR2 SYGVKD. Using immunoSEQ multiplex PCR, the repertoire was profiled, and TCRdb retains in-frame clones only, with some absent. The profile shows 50,000 to 65,000 clones, 70% to 75% of them singletons. With regard to this clone: Antigen: not known.

Source material: memory CD4+ T cells from blood. The source of this sequence is an adult in good health and CMV-seropositive. V gene TRBV10-3 combines with J gene TRBJ2-3; D gene ambiguous. The CDR3 sequence: CAIQETDTQYF. Here the CDR3 DNA reads TGTGCCATCCAAGAAACAGATACGCAGTATTTT.